This TCR beta chain was retrieved from a study of blood T cell repertoires in COVID-19. Overall study context: There were acute and convalescent COVID-19 samples, and they came from the United States, Italy and Spain. Sources were T cells, B-cell-depleted T cells, or PBMCs; the material itself was cDNA or gDNA.

V lost 5 bases, J lost 3 bases, and 11 bases stayed unmatched. Germline V gene sequence: CDR1 MNHNY, CDR2 SVGAGI (reference sequence). The CDR3 is made up of 16 amino acids. In the authors' methods: Amplifying reference gene primers gave estimates of nucleated cell counts. The data were produced by immunoSEQ multiplex PCR, yet TCRdb's version contains in-frame clones alone and is incomplete. That table furnishes V, J and clone size, whereas the DNA furnished D and trimming. The table lists some 52,000 clones, about nine tenths of them singletons. This chain links TRBV6-6 with TRBJ2-3, with 7 positions matching TRBD2. This clonotype was sampled from a human donor in a cohort sampled during active COVID-19. The specimen was peripheral blood. CDR3 amino acids: CASSGLRGGSTDTQYF. As DNA, the CDR3 is TGTGCCAGCAGTGGCTTGCGAGGCGGGAGTACAGATACGCAGTATTTT.